This TCR beta chain was documented in a study of CD8 T cells in Susac syndrome. J gave up 0 bases and V 1 base, and 3 bases lay outside the gene matches. Germline CDR1 DFQATT, CDR2 SNEGSKA (reference sequence). The CDR3 spans 16 residues. TCR beta sequences were obtained from blood CD8+ and CD4+ T cells. TEMRA cells underwent FACS enrichment and CD8+ and CD4+ T cells underwent negative isolation. Reverse transcription used roughly 0.45 to 1 ug RNA and random hexamers. The CDR3 of TCR beta was amplified by immunoSEQ multiplex PCR across 54 Vbeta and 13 Jbeta. Via MiXCR, TCRdb re-called the immunoSEQ multiplex PCR reads, giving one row per CDR3 protein. The sample lists fewer than 300,000 distinct CDR3 sequences, 70% to 90% occurring once.

Sequenced material: CD8+ T cells from PBMCs. The source is a human donor with multiple sclerosis. The rearrangement uses TRBV20-1 and TRBJ2-2; TRBD2 matches at 9 bases. The CDR3 sequence: CSARVTSGPNTGELFF. CDR3 DNA sequence: TGCAGTGCTAGAGTAACTAGCGGGCCGAACACCGGGGAGCTGTTTTTT.